This entry features one T cell receptor (beta chain) sequence. This sample was included in a study of early T cells in non-severe SARS-CoV-2 infection. Per the germline V gene, CDR1 is DFQATT and CDR2 is SNEGSKA (reference sequence). CDR3 length: 15 amino acids. The V segment lost 6 bases and the J segment 1 base; nucleotides outside the gene matches: 9. Unique molecular identifiers tagged individual cDNA molecules. TCRdb redid the calling of the 5' RACE reads with MiXCR, one entry per CDR3 protein. This table has some 96,000 distinct CDR3 sequences, under 15% appearing once. Sample: whole blood. This clonotype was obtained from an adult who was a healthcare worker with PCR-confirmed SARS-CoV-2 infection or an uninfected control (not recorded which). V and J are TRBV20-1 and TRBJ2-3, with 8 bases identical to TRBD1. Written as DNA, the CDR3 is TGCAGTGCCTACTACTGGGACAGGCGCACAGATACGCAGTATTTT. Its translation is CSAYYWDRRTDTQYF.